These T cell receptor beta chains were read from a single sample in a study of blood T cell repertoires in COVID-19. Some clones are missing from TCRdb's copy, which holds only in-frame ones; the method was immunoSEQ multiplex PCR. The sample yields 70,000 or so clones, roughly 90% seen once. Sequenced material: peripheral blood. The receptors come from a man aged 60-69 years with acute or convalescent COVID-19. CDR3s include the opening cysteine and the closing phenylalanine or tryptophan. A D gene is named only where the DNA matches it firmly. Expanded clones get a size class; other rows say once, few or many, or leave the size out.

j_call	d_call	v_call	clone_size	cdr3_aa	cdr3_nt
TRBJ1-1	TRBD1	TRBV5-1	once	CASSLFQGAASEAFF	TGCGCCAGCAGCTTATTCCAGGGGGCTGCAAGTGAAGCTTTCTTT
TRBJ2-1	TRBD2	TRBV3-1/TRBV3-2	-	CASSGGLADNEQFF	TGTGCCAGCAGCGGGGGACTAGCGGACAATGAGCAGTTCTTC
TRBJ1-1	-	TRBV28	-	CASSFSTTLNTEAFF	TGTGCCAGCAGTTTTTCGACAACTCTGAACACTGAAGCTTTCTTT
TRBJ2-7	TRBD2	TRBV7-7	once	CASSWGTSGNYEQYF	TGTGCCAGCAGCTGGGGGACTAGCGGGAACTACGAGCAGTACTTC
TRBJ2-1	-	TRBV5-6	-	CASNSLVGEQFF	TGTGCCAGCAACTCCCTAGTGGGTGAGCAGTTCTTC
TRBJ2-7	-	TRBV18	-	CASSPPQTYEQYF	TGTGCCAGCTCACCACCCCAAACCTACGAGCAGTACTTC
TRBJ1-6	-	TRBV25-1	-	CASSEVAVNSPLHF	TGTGCCAGCAGTGAAGTAGCAGTTAATTCACCCCTCCACTTT
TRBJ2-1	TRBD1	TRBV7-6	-	CASSLVVGTGGMANEQFF	TGTGCCAGCAGCTTAGTAGTTGGGACAGGGGGCATGGCGAATGAGCAGTTCTTC
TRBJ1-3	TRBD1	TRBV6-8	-	CASSYSNDRGTLAGNTIYF	TGTGCCAGCAGTTACTCGAACGACAGGGGGACTCTGGCTGGAAACACCATATATTTT
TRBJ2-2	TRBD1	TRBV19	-	CASSSRQGTGELFF	TGTGCCAGTAGTTCCCGACAGGGGACCGGGGAGCTGTTTTTT
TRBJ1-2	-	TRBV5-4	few	CASSPGADTNYGYTF	TGTGCCAGCAGCCCTGGAGCGGATACAAACTATGGCTACACCTTC
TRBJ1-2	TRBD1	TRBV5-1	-	CASSLAEGAVGYTF	TGCGCCAGCAGCTTGGCGGAGGGGGCGGTTGGCTACACCTTC
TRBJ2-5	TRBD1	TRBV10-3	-	CAISKDRAQETQYF	TGTGCCATCAGTAAGGACAGGGCACAAGAGACCCAGTACTTC
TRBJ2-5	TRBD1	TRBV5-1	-	CASSLRGLGETQYF	TGCGCCAGCAGCTTAAGGGGGCTCGGAGAGACCCAGTACTTC
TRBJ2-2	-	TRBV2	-	CASRDRTNTGELFF	TGTGCCAGCAGAGACAGGACCAACACCGGGGAGCTGTTTTTT
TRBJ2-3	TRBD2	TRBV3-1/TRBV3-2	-	CASHHREAGGTDTQYF	TGTGCCAGCCACCATCGGGAGGCGGGAGGAACAGATACGCAGTATTTT
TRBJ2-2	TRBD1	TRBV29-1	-	CSVYRTGSTGELFF	TGCAGCGTCTATAGGACAGGGAGCACCGGGGAGCTGTTTTTT
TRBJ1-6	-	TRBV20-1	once	CSASGAENSPLHF	TGCAGTGCTAGTGGGGCTGAAAATTCACCCCTCCACTTT
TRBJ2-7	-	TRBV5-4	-	CASSLAGVRSYEQYF	TGTGCCAGCAGCTTGGCGGGGGTCCGATCCTACGAGCAGTACTTC
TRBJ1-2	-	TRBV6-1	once	CASSARVGGFLGYGYTF	TGTGCCAGCAGTGCACGGGTGGGGGGGTTTCTGGGCTATGGCTACACCTTC
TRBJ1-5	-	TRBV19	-	CASSAGLQPQHF	TGTGCCAGTAGCGCAGGCCTTCAGCCCCAGCATTTT
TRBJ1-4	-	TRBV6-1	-	CASSEPQGSTGEKLFF	TGTGCCAGCAGTGAACCGCAGGGTAGTACGGGTGAAAAACTGTTTTTT
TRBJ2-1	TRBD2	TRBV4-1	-	CASSQAASGGHEQFF	TGCGCCAGCAGCCAAGCGGCTAGCGGGGGCCATGAGCAGTTCTTC
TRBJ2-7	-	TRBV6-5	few	CASRGIRETGEQYF	TGTGCCAGCAGGGGAATCAGGGAAACCGGCGAGCAGTACTTC
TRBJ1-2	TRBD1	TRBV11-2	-	CASSSLGQALLGYTF	TGTGCCAGCAGCTCCTTGGGACAGGCGCTACTTGGCTACACCTTC